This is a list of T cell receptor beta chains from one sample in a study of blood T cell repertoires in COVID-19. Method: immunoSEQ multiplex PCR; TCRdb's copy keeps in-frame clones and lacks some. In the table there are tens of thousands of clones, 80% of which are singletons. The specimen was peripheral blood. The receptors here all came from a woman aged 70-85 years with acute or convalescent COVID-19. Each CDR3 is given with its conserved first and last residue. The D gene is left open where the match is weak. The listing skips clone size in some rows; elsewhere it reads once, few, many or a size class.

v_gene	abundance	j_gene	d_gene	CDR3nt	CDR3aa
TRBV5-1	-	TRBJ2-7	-	TGCGCCAGCAGCTTGACCCAGGGGCCCAAGGACGAGCAGTACTTC	CASSLTQGPKDEQYF
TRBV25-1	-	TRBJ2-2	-	TGTGCCAGCAGTGATTACGCCGGCACCGGGGAGCTGTTTTTT	CASSDYAGTGELFF
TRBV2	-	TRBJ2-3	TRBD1	TGTGCCAGCAGTGAGGCCAGGGGGCAGTCATCAGATACGCAGTATTTT	CASSEARGQSSDTQYF
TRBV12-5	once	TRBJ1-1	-	TGTGCTAGTGGTGACAAACCCATGAACACTGAAGCTTTCTTT	CASGDKPMNTEAFF
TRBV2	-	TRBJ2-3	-	TGTGCCAGCAGTGAGCGGGCCCCAGATACGCAGTATTTT	CASSERAPDTQYF
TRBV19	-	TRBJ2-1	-	TGTGCCAGTGGCTGGACTAACACCTACAATGAGCAGTTCTTC	CASGWTNTYNEQFF
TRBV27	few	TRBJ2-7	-	TGTGCCAGCAGTTTATCTTCCAGGGACTACGAGCAGTACTTC	CASSLSSRDYEQYF
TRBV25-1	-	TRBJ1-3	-	TGTGCCAGCAGTGCCGTCCCTGGAAACACCATATATTTT	CASSAVPGNTIYF
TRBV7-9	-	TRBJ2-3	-	TGTGCCCGAACAGCCGACGGCACAGATACGCAGTATTTT	CARTADGTDTQYF
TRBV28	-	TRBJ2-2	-	TGTGCCAGCAGTTTTCGTATTACCGGGGAGCTGTTTTTT	CASSFRITGELFF
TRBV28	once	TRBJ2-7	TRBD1	TGTGCCAGCAGTCCGATCGGACAGGGTGGCTACGAGCAGTACTTC	CASSPIGQGGYEQYF
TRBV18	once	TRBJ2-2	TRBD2	TGTGCCAGCTCTGTGACTAGCGGGACCCTGACCGGGGAGCTGTTTTTT	CASSVTSGTLTGELFF
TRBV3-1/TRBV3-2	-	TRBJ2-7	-	TGTGCCATAAGGGGGTTTGACGAGCAGTACTTC	CAIRGFDEQYF
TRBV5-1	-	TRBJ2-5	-	TGCGCCAGCAGCTTGGCACCGAGTCAAGAGACCCAGTACTTC	CASSLAPSQETQYF
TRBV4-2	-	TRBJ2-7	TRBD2	TGTGCCAGCACCCACCGGTCTAAGGACGGGACTAGCGGATATACCTCCTACGAGCAGTACTTC	CASTHRSKDGTSGYTSYEQYF
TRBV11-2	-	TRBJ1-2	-	TGTGCCAGCAGCTTAGATAGCGGGAACTATGGCTACACCTTC	CASSLDSGNYGYTF
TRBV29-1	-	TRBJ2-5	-	TGCAGCGGGGAGGTGGGCAGCCAAGAGACCCAGTACTTC	CSGEVGSQETQYF
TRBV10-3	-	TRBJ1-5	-	TGTGCCATCAGTGAGGGACAGCAAGGTCAGCCCCAGCATTTT	CAISEGQQGQPQHF
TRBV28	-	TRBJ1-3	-	TGTGCCAGCAGTTTACGCTCTGGAAACACCATATATTTT	CASSLRSGNTIYF
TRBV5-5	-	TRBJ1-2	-	TGTGCCAGCAGCCCGGTGTTCCCCTTTGACTATGGCTACACCTTC	CASSPVFPFDYGYTF
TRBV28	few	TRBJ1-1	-	TGTGCCACCCGAGGAAGGATCAACACTGAAGCTTTCTTT	CATRGRINTEAFF
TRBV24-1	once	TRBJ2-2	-	TGTGCCGCAGGTTGGACCGGGGAGCTGTTTTTT	CAAGWTGELFF
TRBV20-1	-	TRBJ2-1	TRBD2	TGCAGTGCTAGTAAGCTAGCGGGAGGGGATGAGCAGTTCTTC	CSASKLAGGDEQFF
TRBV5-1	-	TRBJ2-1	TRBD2	TGCGCCAGCACGGCGGGGGTCAATGAGCAGTTCTTC	CASTAGVNEQFF
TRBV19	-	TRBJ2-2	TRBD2	TGTGCCAGTAGCCAAATCGGGGGGGCCGGGGCCGGGGAGCTGTTTTTT	CASSQIGGAGAGELFF
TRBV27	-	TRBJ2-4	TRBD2	TGTGCCAGCAGTTTATCGGCGGGAGTCGACATTCAGTACTTC	CASSLSAGVDIQYF
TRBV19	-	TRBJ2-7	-	TGTGCCAGTAGTATGGCGGGGTACGAGCAGTACTTC	CASSMAGYEQYF
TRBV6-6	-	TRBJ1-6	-	TGTGCCAGCAGCGACAGCCGTTATTCACCCCTCCACTTT	CASSDSRYSPLHF
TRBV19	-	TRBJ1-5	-	TGTGCCACCCGGCCCGGGACATTAAGCAATCAGCCCCAGCATTTT	CATRPGTLSNQPQHF